The source of this T cell receptor beta chain is a study of cytomegalovirus exposure and HLA in healthy donors. CDR3 length: 14 amino acids. Trimming pared 8 bases from V and 6 bases from J, leaving 14 bases between. Germline V gene sequence: CDR1 SGHVS, CDR2 FQNEAQ. General study findings and limits: The study labeled 164 TCR beta chains cytomegalovirus-associated. Common viral pathogens seemed, in a later analysis, to connect with several of the most significant clusters. Analysis was carried out at a later point, and it linked a missense DCLRE1C variant to TCR beta V- and J-gene trimming.

Donors in the study were healthy people who gave bone marrow. In regard to this clone: Antigen unknown.

13 Jbeta primers and 60 Vbeta primers were used for the PCR. Only in-frame clones appear in the TCRdb table, and some are missing; sequencing was by immunoSEQ multiplex PCR. The sample lists 150,000 to 180,000 clones; about 75% were seen once. The chain is built from TRBV7-8 and TRBJ1-6; maybe TRBD1 (6 bases). The receptor comes from a man aged 18 to 30 in good health and CMV-seronegative. The sample consisted of PBMCs. CDR3 DNA: TGTGCCAGCCAGGGACCAGGGGTTAATTCACCCCTCCACTTT. It yields the protein CASQGPGVNSPLHF.